This TCR beta chain was identified during a study of spatial heterogeneity in lung cancer. This clonotype has a handful of counts. Its antigen is still unknown. As an off-target read in a library built for alpha chains, this beta chain has a frequency of little significance. Per the germline V gene, CDR1 is MDHEN and CDR2 is SYDVKM. This CDR3 is 12 amino acids long. From the 5' RACE reads, TCRdb called clonotypes with MiXCR, one entry per CDR3 protein. The table records over 15,000 distinct CDR3 sequences, 6.5% to 8% of them present only once. Regarding time point: sample taken at primary tumor resection. Material for sequencing was whole RNA from tumor, nontumor lung or frozen PBMC, left unsorted. Study results and limitations: How many expanded intratumoral alpha and beta TCRs were present tracked the tumor mutation count, which was a count of nonsynonymous mutations. Coverage of tumor T cells was estimated at 6% to 7.5% for alpha chains and around 12% for beta chains.

The chain links TRBV28 to TRBJ1-5; TRBD1 is a possible D gene (6 bases). The clonotype comes from a female donor with early-stage non-small cell lung cancer. This sample comprised lung tumor tissue, obtained at surgery. CDR3 DNA sequence: TGTGCGGGGGGGCGATTAGACCAGCCCCAGCATTTT. Encoded protein: CAGGRLDQPQHF.